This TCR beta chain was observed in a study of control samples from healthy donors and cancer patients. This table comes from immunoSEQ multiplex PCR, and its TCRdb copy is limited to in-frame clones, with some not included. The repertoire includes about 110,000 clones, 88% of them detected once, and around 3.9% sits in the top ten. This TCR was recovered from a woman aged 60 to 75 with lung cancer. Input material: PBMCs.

The CDR3 here is CASSQSYEQYF. CDR3 nucleotide sequence: TGTGCCAGCAGTCAAAGTTACGAGCAGTACTTC. V usage is TRBV12-3 or TRBV12-4 and J usage is TRBJ2-7; D is unresolved. CDR3 size: 11 residues. V was pared by 5 bases and J by 4 bases, with 6 bases between.